These T cell receptor beta chains were read from a single sample in a study of T cell responses to AZD1222 COVID-19 vaccine. Profiled with immunoSEQ multiplex PCR; TCRdb holds only in-frame clones, not every one. The sample shows tens of thousands of clones, roughly four fifths of them seen only once. The sample in question was peripheral blood, obtained 28 days after the second AZD1222 dose. The receptors stem from an adult who received the AZD1222 COVID-19 vaccine. CDR3s leave out the opening cysteine and the closing phenylalanine or tryptophan. Each record gives: V gene, D gene, CDR3 protein. A D gene is named only where the DNA matches it firmly.

TRBV7-8	.	ASSLGPGTGTVPNEQF
TRBV5-1	.	ASSSMASPDTGELF
TRBV7-3	.	ASSLSAATDTQY
TRBV28	.	ASSLIREPEGYT
TRBV28	.	ASSFMDEQF
TRBV11-2	.	ASSADLTSYTDTQY
TRBV6-1	TRBD1	ASSELRQGGNGYT
TRBV23-1	TRBD2	ASSQSGQGGGTDTQY
TRBV5-1	.	ASSLGQASTEAF
TRBV21-1	.	GAGVDNSPLH
TRBV5-4	TRBD2	ASSISGSSYEQY
TRBV29-1	.	SVEDLWAHSGANVLT
TRBV19	.	ASSTFRAPQEQY
TRBV7-3	.	ASSRSENNEQF
TRBV12-3/TRBV12-4	.	ASLRNTGELF
TRBV6-5	TRBD1	ASRTGTGASYEQY
TRBV9	.	ASGGGRQGNEKLF
TRBV5-4	.	ASSLDPSGGEQY
TRBV7-2	TRBD2	ASSLTSGTQYEQY
TRBV3-1/TRBV3-2	.	ASSPRGDHRY
TRBV12-5	.	ASGLVQGLTSEAF
TRBV6-5	.	ASNVGATEAF
TRBV3-1/TRBV3-2	.	ASSQDRQHSYNEQF
TRBV11-2	TRBD2	ASSYSGRASEQF
TRBV18	.	ASSRSGGAYEQY
TRBV7-9	.	ASRDSAGDYGYT
TRBV28	.	ASSSQRGCT
TRBV5-4	TRBD1	ASSEDRANYGYT
TRBV28	.	ASSLPGDFNQPQH
TRBV7-6	TRBD1	ASSSEQTGAYEQY
TRBV20-1	.	SAPENTEAF
TRBV28	.	ASSSPRTGNTEAF
TRBV18	TRBD1	ASSPAGTGGNQPQH
TRBV5-4	.	ASSLAGGGNTEAF
TRBV7-2	.	ASTPRRVTNEKLF
TRBV7-9	TRBD2	ASSALGAGVDNEQF
TRBV19	TRBD1	ASSPHRQGDEKLF
TRBV6-1	TRBD2	ASSEALGTSGHLYNEQF
TRBV7-2	.	ASSLEQGLNYEQY
TRBV6-6	TRBD1	ASSPGTGSYGYT
TRBV27	TRBD1	ASSLWNPGTGGEQY
TRBV7-9	TRBD2	ASSFVVAGGEQY
TRBV7-7	.	ASSSYGGTGELF
TRBV4-2	.	ASSQAKSYEQY
TRBV27	.	ASSPQGYGELF
TRBV11-2	.	ASSLDLKNEQF
TRBV11-3	TRBD2	ASSLAGGGPNEQF
TRBV19	TRBD2	ASSFRTSGSYEQY
TRBV27	.	ASSPGNYLYEQY
TRBV9	TRBD1	ASSKDRVIGGYT
TRBV21-1	.	ASSRIRRKDRGIDSNQPQH
TRBV11-2	.	ASSLDGSLLRGYT
TRBV11-2	.	ASSLRGDSSYNEQF
TRBV5-1	TRBD1	ASSHQPARDRGEGYT